The 15 T cell receptor beta chains below were found in one sample sequenced in a study of tumor-infiltrating lymphocytes in localized non-small cell lung cancer. Measured with immunoSEQ multiplex PCR; TCRdb has only the in-frame clones, and not every one. The repertoire has about 12,000 clones, about 78% of them found once; the top ten carry under 5.5%. The sample was lung tumor tissue. Receptors originate from a human donor with non-small cell lung cancer.

The chain joins TRBV19 to TRBJ1-2; a weak D match, TRBD1 (5 bases). The length of the CDR3 is 13 residues. CDR1 is LNHDA and CDR2 is SQIVND in the germline V gene (reference sequence). V lost 2 bases, J lost 6 bases, and 10 bases lay in between. CDR3 sequence reads: CASSILQGDGYTF. Written as DNA, the CDR3 is TGTGCCAGTAGTATACTGCAGGGAGATGGCTACACCTTC.

This clone showed up just once. This sequence joins TRBV6-5 and TRBJ1-2, with TRBD1 as a possible D gene (5 bases). Germline CDR1 is MNHEY and CDR2 is SVGAGI. The CDR3 sequence is 12 residues long. Trimming pared 7 bases from V and 8 bases from J, leaving 14 bases between. CDR3 DNA sequence: TGTGCCAGCACCAAGGGGCACACAGGCTACACCTTC. Encoded protein: CASTKGHTGYTF.

The rearrangement joins TRBV11-3 to TRBJ2-7; D is undetermined. Trimming cost V 6 bases and J 3 bases, with 12 bases left between them. The CDR3 covers 13 residues. CDR1 and CDR2 (germline): SGHNT, YENEEA. CDR3 amino acids: CASSTAYFYEQYV. The CDR3 region has the DNA TGTGCCAGCAGTACGGCCTACTTCTACGAGCAGTACGTC.

Within the sample, this clone is medium-sized. V and J are TRBV7-2 and TRBJ1-5; 7 bases map to TRBD1. The CDR3 contains 15 residues. Germline CDR1 and CDR2: SGHTA and FQGNSA. Unmatched junction bases numbered 7, after V lost 5 bases and J lost 3 bases. The CDR3 protein is CASSIGQAPNQPQHF. CDR3 coding DNA: TGTGCCAGCAGCATAGGACAGGCGCCCAATCAGCCCCAGCATTTT.

The CDR3, as DNA: TGTGCCAGCAGCCCGCGGACAGGGGGCGTTGGGCAGTTCTTC. As protein: CASSPRTGGVGQFF. The genes are TRBV7-8 and TRBJ2-1, with 11 positions matching TRBD1. After removal of 5 bases from V and 12 bases from J, the junction contained 9 bases not matched to a gene. The CDR3 covers 14 residues. CDR1 is SGHVS and CDR2 is FQNEAQ in the germline V gene.

CDR3 region: CASSAGGAGLEGTQYF. In DNA, the CDR3 is TGTGCCAGTAGTGCAGGCGGCGCAGGCTTGGAAGGGACCCAGTACTTC. The rearrangement uses TRBV19 and TRBJ2-5; D is undetermined. Germline V lookup: CDR1 LNHDA, CDR2 SQIVND (reference sequence). The CDR3 covers 16 residues. The germline V and J ends were trimmed by 5 bases and 7 bases, with 23 bases remaining between them.

The chain combines TRBV5-1 with TRBJ2-5; TRBD2 matches 11 bases. Germline V gene sequence: CDR1 SGHRS, CDR2 YFSETQ. The CDR3 extends over 17 amino acids. The V segment lost 4 bases and the J segment 5 bases; nucleotides outside the gene matches: 13. DNA of the CDR3: TGCGCCAGCAGCCCGTGGGGACTAGCGGAGACGATGGAGACCCAGTACTTC. It is translated as CASSPWGLAETMETQYF.

The chain links TRBV29-1 to TRBJ2-5, with 8 bases aligning to TRBD2. The germline gives CDR1 SQVTM, CDR2 ANQGSEA. The CDR3 length is 12 residues. In DNA, the CDR3 is TGCACCGGGGGGGGACAACAAGAGACCCAGTACTTC. Its translation: CTGGGQQETQYF.

This clone came up a few times. The V and J genes are TRBV7-2 and TRBJ2-4; 8 nucleotides match TRBD1. The CDR3 is 17 amino acids. Germline values: CDR1 SGHTA, CDR2 FQGNSA. Trimming took 4 bases from V and 10 from J; bases not matched to a gene: 18. CDR3 amino acids: CASSSRGRSGGPGIQYF. As DNA, the CDR3 is TGTGCCAGCAGCTCCAGGGGGCGGTCGGGCGGCCCGGGTATTCAGTACTTC.

The chain links TRBV28 to TRBJ1-5, with a weak D call TRBD1 (6 bases). Germline values: CDR1 MDHEN, CDR2 SYDVKM. V was pared by 3 bases and J by 4 bases, with 10 bases between. The CDR3 loop spans 14 amino acids. Written as DNA, the CDR3 is TGTGCCAGCAGTTTCGGGACACTAAATCAGCCCCAGCATTTT. This translates into CASSFGTLNQPQHF.

This clone was recorded only once. The V gene is TRBV4-3, the J gene TRBJ2-3; 7 nucleotides match TRBD2. Germline-derived CDR1 and CDR2 are LGHNA and YSLEER. The V segment lost 3 bases and the J segment 0 bases; nucleotides outside the gene matches: 6. The CDR3 is 16 amino acids. The CDR3 DNA follows: TGCGCCAGCAGCCAGTATCTAGCGGTTAGCACAGATACGCAGTATTTT. Protein product: CASSQYLAVSTDTQYF.

The CDR3 loop is CASSEFPQEGYTF. The CDR3 DNA reads TGTGCCAGCAGTGAATTCCCCCAGGAGGGCTACACCTTC. V is TRBV25-1 and J is TRBJ1-2; D uncertain. The length of the CDR3 is 13 residues. V was trimmed by 1 base and J by 8 bases, leaving 11 bases between them. Germline CDR1 reads MGHDK; CDR2 reads SYGVNS.

The chain is built from TRBV5-4 and TRBJ2-4; the D gene could be TRBD1 or TRBD2 (5 bases each). The CDR3 extends over 12 amino acids. V was shortened by 4 bases and J by 7 bases, with 9 bases between the two germline ends. Germline CDR1 SGHNT, CDR2 YYREEE (reference sequence). The CDR3 sequence is CASSPGPNIQYF. CDR3 sequence (DNA): TGTGCCAGCAGCCCGGGACCGAACATTCAGTACTTC.

This clone was detected only once. The V call is TRBV20-1, the J call TRBJ2-5; D perhaps matches TRBD1 (5 bases). The CDR3 contains 11 residues. CDR1 and CDR2 (germline): DFQATT, SNEGSKA (reference sequence). With 1 base removed from V and 10 bases from J, the gap between germline ends came to 10 bases. CDR3 loop: CSARGPGIQYF. Here the CDR3 DNA reads TGCAGTGCTAGAGGCCCAGGGATCCAGTACTTC.

The J gene is TRBJ2-3, the V gene TRBV7-8; TRBD1 agrees at 8 bases. The CDR3 extends over 15 amino acids. Germline V gene lookup returns CDR1 SGHVS and CDR2 FQNEAQ. Trimming took 5 bases from V and 4 from J; bases not matched to a gene: 8. For the CDR3, the DNA is TGTGCCAGCAGCCAGGGGGCTAGAGGCTCAGATACGCAGTATTTT. As protein: CASSQGARGSDTQYF. Filled out from reference TRBV7-8 and TRBJ2-3, the complete variable domain reads GAGVSQSPRYKVAKRGQDVALRCDPISGHVSLFWYQQALGQGPEFLTYFQNEAQLDKSGLPSDRFFAERPEGSVSTLKIQRTQQEDSAVYLCASSQGARGSDTQYFGPGTRLTVL.